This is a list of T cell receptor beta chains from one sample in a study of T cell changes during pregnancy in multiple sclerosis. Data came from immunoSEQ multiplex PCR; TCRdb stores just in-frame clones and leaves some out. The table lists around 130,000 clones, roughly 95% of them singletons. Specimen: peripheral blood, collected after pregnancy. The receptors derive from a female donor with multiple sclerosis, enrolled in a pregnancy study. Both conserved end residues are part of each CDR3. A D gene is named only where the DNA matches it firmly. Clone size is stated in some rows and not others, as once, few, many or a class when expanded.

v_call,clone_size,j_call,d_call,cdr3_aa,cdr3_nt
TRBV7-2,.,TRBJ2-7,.,CASSLVRAEQYF,TGTGCCAGCAGCTTAGTCAGGGCCGAGCAGTACTTC
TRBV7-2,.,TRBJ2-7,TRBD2,CASSLVTSGVLGSEQYF,TGTGCCAGCAGCTTAGTGACTAGCGGGGTCCTCGGGAGCGAGCAGTACTTC
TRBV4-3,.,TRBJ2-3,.,CASSQGLSDTQYF,TGCGCCAGCAGCCAAGGACTGTCAGATACGCAGTATTTT
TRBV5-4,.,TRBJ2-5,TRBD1,CASSLKGAAQYF,TGTGCCAGCAGCTTGAAGGGGGCGGCCCAGTACTTC
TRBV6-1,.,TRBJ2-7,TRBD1,CASSRDRGYEQYF,TGTGCCAGCAGCCGGGACAGAGGCTACGAGCAGTACTTC
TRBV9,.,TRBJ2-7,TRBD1,CASSGSGTGSHEQYF,TGTGCCAGCAGCGGATCCGGGACAGGGTCCCACGAGCAGTACTTC
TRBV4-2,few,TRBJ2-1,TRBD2,CASSQALAALPYNEQFF,TGTGCCAGCAGCCAAGCACTAGCGGCCCTTCCCTACAATGAGCAGTTCTTC
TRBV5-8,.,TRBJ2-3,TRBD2,CASSFGTSGSLGTDTQYF,TGTGCCAGCAGCTTTGGGACTAGCGGGAGTTTGGGCACAGATACGCAGTATTTT
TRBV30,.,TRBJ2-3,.,CAWTSGTDTQYF,TGTGCCTGGACTAGCGGCACAGATACGCAGTATTTT
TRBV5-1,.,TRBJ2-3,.,CASSLRGSADTQYF,TGCGCCAGCAGCTTGCGGGGGAGCGCAGATACGCAGTATTTT
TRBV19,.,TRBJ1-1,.,CASSMGGNTEAFF,TGTGCCAGTAGTATGGGAGGGAACACTGAAGCTTTCTTT
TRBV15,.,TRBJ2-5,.,CATSRDEVLADQGTQYF,TGTGCCACCAGCAGAGATGAGGTTCTGGCAGACCAAGGGACCCAGTACTTC
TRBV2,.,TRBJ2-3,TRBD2,CASSERGTSGLYTDTQYF,TGTGCCAGCAGTGAAAGGGGGACTAGCGGACTATACACAGATACGCAGTATTTT
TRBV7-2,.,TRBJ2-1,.,CASSLLRGNEQFF,TGTGCCAGCAGCCTCCTCAGGGGCAATGAGCAGTTCTTC
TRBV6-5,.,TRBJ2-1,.,CASSYSPESYNNEQFF,TGTGCCAGCAGTTACTCCCCGGAGTCCTATAACAATGAGCAGTTCTTC
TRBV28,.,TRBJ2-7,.,CASSLQGGVPSYEQYF,TGTGCCAGCAGCTTACAGGGAGGCGTACCCTCCTACGAGCAGTACTTC
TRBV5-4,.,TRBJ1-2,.,CASSPPPQGVFTYTF,TGTGCCAGCAGCCCACCTCCACAGGGTGTGTTTACCTACACCTTC
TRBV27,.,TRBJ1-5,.,CASSLWAEGGQPQHF,TGTGCCAGCAGTTTATGGGCGGAAGGGGGTCAGCCCCAGCATTTT
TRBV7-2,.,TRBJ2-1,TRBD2,CASSLLAGVYNEQFF,TGTGCCAGCAGCCTACTAGCGGGAGTTTACAATGAGCAGTTCTTC
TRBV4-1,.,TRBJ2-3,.,CASSLGLSTDTQYF,TGCGCCAGCAGCCTGGGACTTTCGACAGATACGCAGTATTTT
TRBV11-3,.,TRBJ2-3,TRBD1,CASSSSGTGVSDTQYF,TGTGCCAGCAGCTCATCCGGGACAGGGGTTTCAGATACGCAGTATTTT
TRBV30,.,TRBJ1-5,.,CAWTQGRNQPQHF,TGTGCCTGGACCCAGGGCCGCAATCAGCCCCAGCATTTT